The clone carrying this T cell receptor (beta chain) was observed once. What it binds is not known. Healthy HIV-negative adults with no recent acute infections or vaccinations were recruited as donors. Those who donated, Caucasian adults without exception, all lived in Nashville, Tennessee. The data were taken from a study of shared clonotypes between healthy human individuals. Notes on the study in general: Expectations were that clonotype sharing among donors would be affected by sequencing depth.

Replicate PCRs for unsorted PBMC used around 270 ng DNA (roughly 30,000 T cell genomes). This table comes from immunoSEQ multiplex PCR, and its TCRdb copy is limited to in-frame clones, with some not included. The sample shows roughly 500,000 clones, about 72% of them seen only once. The CDR3 has 14 amino acids. Trimming took off 1 base at V and 4 bases at J, with 10 bases between the two ends. CDR1 and CDR2 (germline): LNHNV, YYDKDF (reference sequence). The chain combines TRBV15 with TRBJ1-2; D not resolved. The clonotype comes from a woman aged 40 to 55 in good health. Some clones in this sample may be carry-over from other donors' samples. Material: PBMCs. CDR3 sequence: CATSRGRQPYGYTF. CDR3 nucleotides: TGTGCCACCAGCAGAGGACGGCAACCCTATGGCTACACCTTC.